The rows below give T cell receptor beta chains drawn from one sample of a study of blood T cells in healthy people across ages. TCRdb recomputed calls from the 5' RACE reads with MiXCR, one row per CDR3 protein. This repertoire shows about 1.5 million distinct CDR3 sequences, around 42% found once; its top ten account for 7.9%. The sequenced material came from blood. Every receptor here comes from a woman aged 18-35 years in good health. Both conserved end residues are part of each CDR3. A D gene is named only where the DNA matches it firmly. A row's size may be missing; if present it is once, few, many or a size class.

cdr3_nt cdr3_aa j_call v_call clone_size cdr3_length d_call
TGCAGCGTCCGGACTAGCGGGTCCGCCGGGGAGCTGTTTTTT CSVRTSGSAGELFF TRBJ2-2 TRBV29-1 few 14 TRBD2
TGTGCCAGCAGTTCCGGGATACCCTACGAGCAGTACTTC CASSSGIPYEQYF TRBJ2-7 TRBV6-6 few 13 -
TGTGCCAGCAGCTTGGGACAGGGGGCATATAGCTACGAGCAGTACTTC CASSLGQGAYSYEQYF TRBJ2-7 TRBV11-2 - 16 TRBD1
TGTGCCAGCAGCTTGGGGGGTCTGGGCAAAAACATTCAGTACTTC CASSLGGLGKNIQYF TRBJ2-4 TRBV5-6 few 15 -
TGTGCCAGCAGCCCCTGGACTCCCTACAATGAGCAGTACTTC CASSPWTPYNEQYF TRBJ2-7 TRBV7-2 - 14 -
TGCAGCGTCGAAGTGCCGCAAGAGACCCAGTTCTTC CSVEVPQETQFF TRBJ2-1 TRBV29-1 - 12 -
TGTGCCAGCAGCTTAGCAGGGAAAGGGACCTACGAGCAGTACTTC CASSLAGKGTYEQYF TRBJ2-7 TRBV7-6 few 15 -
TGTGCCACCAGTTCAGGGGGGGTTACCACGCAGTATTTT CATSSGGVTTQYF TRBJ2-3 TRBV24-1 - 13 -
TGCGCCAGCAGCTTGTTCCTAGCGGGGGGGGGCTCACTGGGAAACAATGAGCAGTTCTTC CASSLFLAGGGSLGNNEQFF TRBJ2-1 TRBV5-1 - 20 TRBD2
TGTGCCAGCAGCCAAGGAATTGGGGACAGGGTCCACGAGCAGTACTTC CASSQGIGDRVHEQYF TRBJ2-7 TRBV3-1 few 16 TRBD1
TGCAGCGTTGATAAGGCGGGAGGGAAGGTATACGAGCAGTACTTC CSVDKAGGKVYEQYF TRBJ2-7 TRBV29-1 many 15 TRBD2
TGTGCCAGCAGTTTAGTGGGGGGGCTTACAGATACGCAGTATTTT CASSLVGGLTDTQYF TRBJ2-3 TRBV12-3/TRBV12-4 - 15 -
TGTGCCATCAGTGAGTCTTGGGAATCAGCAGATACGCAGTATTTT CAISESWESADTQYF TRBJ2-3 TRBV10-3 - 15 -
TGTGCCAGCAGAAGAGACATGAACACTGAAGCTTTCTTT CASRRDMNTEAFF TRBJ1-1 TRBV25-1 few 13 -
TGCAGTGCTAGTTCCGGGCAGACCGTCTCCTACGAGCAGTACTTC CSASSGQTVSYEQYF TRBJ2-7 TRBV20-1 - 15 -
TGTGCCAGCAGGCCAGGGGCTAGCGGGTACTTTCGGAACAATGAGCAGTTCTTC CASRPGASGYFRNNEQFF TRBJ2-1 TRBV25-1 few 18 TRBD2
TGCGCCAGCAGCTTGCGGTTCCCAGATACGCAGTATTTT CASSLRFPDTQYF TRBJ2-3 TRBV5-1 - 13 -
TGCAGTGCTAGAGGGTGGCAGGACTCCTACAATGAGCAGTTCTTC CSARGWQDSYNEQFF TRBJ2-1 TRBV20-1 - 15 -
TGTGCCAGCAGTCCAAGCGGGATAGCCTACAATGAGCAGTTCTTC CASSPSGIAYNEQFF TRBJ2-1 TRBV6-1 - 15 TRBD2
TGCGCCAGCAGCGCGGGCCTGGCGGCCATTCAGTACTTC CASSAGLAAIQYF TRBJ2-4 TRBV10-2 - 13 -
TGTGCCATCAGTGTCCCAGTTGCCATAGCTAACTATGGCTACACCTTC CAISVPVAIANYGYTF TRBJ1-2 TRBV10-3 - 16 -
TGTGCCAGCACCCTCCTTTCTGCGAACAATGAGCAGTTCTTC CASTLLSANNEQFF TRBJ2-1 TRBV12-3/TRBV12-4 few 14 -
TGTGCCAGCAGCGGCGGGACCAATGAGCAGTACTTC CASSGGTNEQYF TRBJ2-5 TRBV21-1 - 12 -
TGTGCCAGCATTCGAACCGACTTAGTCCAATTCACAGATACGCAGTATTTT CASIRTDLVQFTDTQYF TRBJ2-3 TRBV2 - 17 -
TGCAGCGTTGGGACTAGCCGCTACGAGCAGTACTTC CSVGTSRYEQYF TRBJ2-7 TRBV29-1 - 12 TRBD2
TGTGCCATCCTACAGGATAGCTCCTACAATGAGCAGTACTTC CAILQDSSYNEQYF TRBJ2-7 TRBV10-3 - 14 -
TGTGCCAGCAGTTTCAGACTAGCGGGGGAGTTCGATGAGCAGTTCTTC CASSFRLAGEFDEQFF TRBJ2-1 TRBV27 - 16 TRBD2
TGTGCCAGCAGTTCCCAAAACACGGGACGGTGGGATCAGCCCCAGCATTTT CASSSQNTGRWDQPQHF TRBJ1-5 TRBV6-2/TRBV6-3 many 17 -
TGCGCCAGCAGCCAGCAGCTAGCGGGAGGGCCAGCAGATACGCAGTATTTT CASSQQLAGGPADTQYF TRBJ2-3 TRBV4-1 - 17 TRBD2
TGTGCCTGGAGTGTACAGTCCGGGGGTCGAGAGACCCAGTACTTC CAWSVQSGGRETQYF TRBJ2-5 TRBV30 - 15 -
TGTGCCAGCAGTAACCGGGACTACACAGATACGCAGTATTTT CASSNRDYTDTQYF TRBJ2-3 TRBV6-2/TRBV6-3 few 14 TRBD2
TGTGCCATCAGTGAGACTAGCGGGAGTGCAGATACGCAGTATTTT CAISETSGSADTQYF TRBJ2-3 TRBV10-3 few 15 TRBD2
TGTGCCAGCAGGGGTGATGGGGCAGCGGGCGAGACCCAGTACTTC CASRGDGAAGETQYF TRBJ2-5 TRBV6-1 - 15 -
TGCAGTGCTAGAGGCCGGGGGGGGAGCACAGATACGCAGTATTTT CSARGRGGSTDTQYF TRBJ2-3 TRBV20-1 few 15 TRBD2
TGTGCCATCAGTGCCAGGGACCGGGGGGACGAGCAGTACTTC CAISARDRGDEQYF TRBJ2-7 TRBV10-3 - 14 TRBD2
TGTGCCAGCAGCGTGGGGACAGGGGAAAACTATGGCTACACCTTC CASSVGTGENYGYTF TRBJ1-2 TRBV7-3 - 15 TRBD1
TGTGCCAGCAGCCCTATTGACAGTTTTAGCTCCTACGAGCAGTACTTC CASSPIDSFSSYEQYF TRBJ2-7 TRBV27 - 16 -
TGCAGTGCTAGCCAAATAGCGGGGGGAATATCCTACGAGCAGTACTTC CSASQIAGGISYEQYF TRBJ2-7 TRBV20-1 few 16 TRBD2
TGCAGTGCTAGAGGGGGGGGGACTAAACCCACAGATACGCAGTATTTT CSARGGGTKPTDTQYF TRBJ2-3 TRBV20-1 - 16 TRBD2
TGTGCCAGCAGCTCTCTAGCGGGGGTGCCTTCCACAGATACGCAGTATTTT CASSSLAGVPSTDTQYF TRBJ2-3 TRBV7-9 few 17 TRBD2
TGTGCCAGCAGCCCCAGACAGGGGTTGGACGAGCAGTACTTC CASSPRQGLDEQYF TRBJ2-7 TRBV27 - 14 TRBD1
TGCGCCAGCAGCCCCCCGGGAGCACTTACCCAAGAGACCCAGTACTTC CASSPPGALTQETQYF TRBJ2-5 TRBV5-1 - 16 -
TGTGCCAGCAGAGAATCAGCCGGGGAGCTGTTTTTT CASRESAGELFF TRBJ2-2 TRBV28 few 12 -
TGTGCCAGCAGTTTATCTGGGGCTGTGATGGGCAATGAGCAGTTCTTC CASSLSGAVMGNEQFF TRBJ2-1 TRBV27 - 16 -
TGTGCCAGCAGCTTAGAGGGACTAGCGGGAGTTTGGGATACGCAGTATTTT CASSLEGLAGVWDTQYF TRBJ2-3 TRBV7-2 - 17 TRBD2
TGCAGCGTTGAAGTGGGGGGCACAGATACGCAGTATTTT CSVEVGGTDTQYF TRBJ2-3 TRBV29-1 few 13 -
TGTGCCAGCAGCCCCCATAGGGGCATCTCCTACAATGAGCAGTTCTTC CASSPHRGISYNEQFF TRBJ2-1 TRBV11-2 - 16 -
TGTGACGGAATGGGGAATGGCTACACCTTC CDGMGNGYTF TRBJ1-2 TRBV20-1 - 10 -
TGTGCCAGCAGTCAACCGAGTGAAAAACTGTTTTTT CASSQPSEKLFF TRBJ1-4 TRBV12-3/TRBV12-4 few 12 -
TGTGCCAGCAGCTTAGGTCCCGATGAGCAGTACTTC CASSLGPDEQYF TRBJ2-5 TRBV7-9 - 12 -